Described below is a single TCR beta chain sequence and its context. Its recognized antigen is unknown. Base quality data are lacking; no much larger clone is found one base away. The CDR3 starts with the cysteine, ends with the phenylalanine, and has 13 residues. Only CDR3 DNA is held: 39 bases, read in frame from base 1. CDR1 and CDR2 are drawn from the germline V gene (reference sequence): MNHEY, SMNVEV. At the junction V is shortened by 9 bases and J by 6 bases; bases outside the gene matches: 10. Hyperthyroidism patients were aged 18 to 65 years and newly diagnosed, with disease duration of less than 2 months. Any patient with an uncontrolled infection, another autoimmune disease, pregnancy or lactation was excluded. Clinical symptoms, serum thyroxine and TRAb, thyroid ultrasound, and orbital computed tomography formed the basis for the diagnoses. Blood from progressor patients was collected at the time of first diagnosis with hyperthyroidism, before any ophthalmopathy symptoms had appeared. Ficoll-Paque density gradient centrifugation was used to isolate PBMCs from around 10 ml of fresh peripheral blood. Progressor patients were initially diagnosed with Graves' hyperthyroidism and developed ophthalmopathy during follow-up. Trizol reagent was used to extract total RNA, and RNA quality was then checked on an Agilent 2100 Bioanalyzer.

The TCR beta CDR3 regions were amplified from the RNA transcripts. The TCR CDR3 was subjected to a first round of RT-PCR using the HTBI primer set and the Qiagen OneStep RT-PCR kit. The libraries were constructed in a second round of multiplex PCR and then size-selected and purified. Libraries were sequenced paired-end with 100 bp reads on an Illumina HiSeq2000. The paper's processing steps were these. SOAPnuke was used to process the raw data, throwing out any read that contained adapters or uncalled bases, had a mean Phred below 15, or lacked an exact constant-primer or identifier match. COPE v1.2.5 was used to merge the high-quality paired reads, and each unique nucleotide sequence was defined as a clonotype. MiTCR v1.1 was used to align the clonotypes against IMGT TRBV, TRBD and TRBJ reference segments. Only V-J combinations with frequency above 0.0001, covering about 99% of repertoires, were analysed. The TCS score was defined as F50 (clonal expansion) divided by E x V (chaos), with BLOSUM62-based TCRdist calculated between CDR3 peptides within each V-J. Welch's t-statistics and random forest reduced 500 to 650 V-J features to 10 to 15, which were used in a naive Bayes classifier (R e1071). TCRdb reworked the public reads: Q25 trimming with fastp, MiXCR clone assembly, productive beta chains retained. Entries that share a CDR3 protein sequence are merged under the most common genes and DNA. The V and J calls, along with clone size, are taken from TCRdb and not from the paper's own processing. The sample contains about 720,000 distinct CDR3 sequences, under 20% of them found a single time. The leading ten clones occupy 16% of the sample.

These data are taken from a study of T cells in Graves' hyperthyroidism and ophthalmopathy (dated by TCRdb to about 2019). About the investigation overall: Peripheral blood was collected at initial diagnosis, before any treatment. TCR V-J signatures able to tell the groups apart were searched for in a discovery cohort of 95 to 100 patients, of whom 43 had Graves' ophthalmopathy and under 65 had stable Graves' hyperthyroidism. Prospective prediction of ophthalmopathy was tested in an independent validation cohort of 18 to 20 hyperthyroidism patients and 15 to 17 patients who later progressed to ophthalmopathy. The roughly 100 discovery patients were randomly split 7:3 into training and test sets. In addition, the study compared T-cell repertoires in thyroid tissue and in blood from roughly six Graves' hyperthyroidism patients. Following sampling, methimazole starting at 30 mg daily was given to hyperthyroidism patients, and high-dose intravenous methylprednisolone was given to ophthalmopathy patients. According to the paper, TCR Vbeta CDR3 sequencing was carried out on 135 peripheral blood samples, which came from 40 to 45 ophthalmopathy, about 75 hyperthyroidism and approximately 17 progressor patients. What the research found in general, with its limitations: Most expanded thyroid clonotypes (frequency above 0.001) were also detected in blood, suggesting blood repertoires may reflect thyroid immune responses. In validation, progression to ophthalmopathy was predicted by the model with nearly 71% sensitivity and nearly 75% specificity, a median of roughly 6 months before onset. No statistical method was used to fix the sample size in advance, and group allocation was not hidden from the investigators. In cross-validation, a model built on a 13 V-J signature told ophthalmopathy apart from stable hyperthyroidism with approximately 90% sensitivity and about 81% specificity, and in testing the same model reached 80%/75%.

Sample: blood. The source of this sequence is a woman aged 45-65 years with Graves' hyperthyroidism that later progressed to Graves' ophthalmopathy. In this chain, TRBV27 is recombined with TRBJ1-1, with 7 bases aligning to TRBD1. The DNA sequence is given as TGTGCCAGTGCGACAGGGAGCGTTGCTGAAGCTTTCTTT. Its coded protein is CASATGSVAEAFF.